This TCR beta chain is drawn from a study of early T cells in non-severe SARS-CoV-2 infection. Study-wide background: Whole-blood bulk RNA, unsorted, was sequenced, and chains were unpaired. General study results and limits: The VDJdb matching leaned toward anti-spike CD8 responses and overlooked private and CD4 specificities.

The table lists this clonotype with a few counts. The antigen is undetermined. Unique molecular identifiers (one per individual cDNA molecule) were attached. TCRdb redid the calling of the 5' RACE reads with MiXCR, one entry per CDR3 protein. Seen here are some 56,000 distinct CDR3 sequences, under 12% observed once, and the top ten hold 5.5% to 7%. The sequence was collected from an adult who was a healthcare worker with PCR-confirmed SARS-CoV-2 infection or an uninfected control (not recorded which). The sequencing input was whole blood.

Here the CDR3 DNA reads TGTGCCAGCAGCTTTGGACTACAAGAGACCCAGTACTTC. This sequence encodes CASSFGLQETQYF. J is TRBJ2-5 and V is TRBV7-2, with a tentative D call TRBD2 (6 bases). CDR3 length: 13 residues. Germline V gene sequence: CDR1 SGHTA, CDR2 FQGNSA. With 3 bases removed from V and 2 bases from J, the gap between germline ends came to 7 bases.